Listed below are T cell receptor beta chains from one sample, sequenced in a study of shared clonotypes between healthy human individuals. Clones were sequenced by immunoSEQ multiplex PCR, and TCRdb holds only the in-frame ones, with some missing. The sample shows some 1,900,000 clones, around 96% of them seen only once. The sample comprised naive CD8+ T cells sorted from blood. These receptors were taken from a young man in good health. CDR3s include the opening cysteine and the closing phenylalanine or tryptophan. Each record gives: clone size, J gene, V gene, D gene, CDR3 protein, CDR3 DNA. The D gene is left open where the match is weak. The listing skips clone size in some rows; elsewhere it reads once, few, many or a size class.

once | TRBJ2-7 | TRBV6-5 | TRBD1 | CASSYSTGQQTYEQYF | TGTGCCAGCAGTTACTCGACAGGGCAACAAACCTACGAGCAGTACTTC
- | TRBJ2-4 | TRBV15 | - | CATSSKVVAKNIQYF | TGTGCCACCAGCAGTAAGGTAGTGGCCAAAAACATTCAGTACTTC
- | TRBJ2-5 | TRBV9 | - | CASSAYGVVSETQYF | TGTGCCAGCAGCGCCTACGGGGTAGTATCGGAGACCCAGTACTTC
few | TRBJ2-7 | TRBV19 | TRBD1 | CASSAGGLYEQYF | TGTGCCAGTAGTGCAGGGGGCCTCTACGAGCAGTACTTC
- | TRBJ2-6 | TRBV18 | - | CASSPTGLSGANVLTF | TGTGCCAGCTCACCTACAGGACTCTCTGGGGCCAACGTCCTGACTTTC
once | TRBJ2-1 | TRBV9 | TRBD2 | CASSVEASGSSYNEQFF | TGTGCCAGCAGCGTAGAGGCTAGCGGGAGCTCCTACAATGAGCAGTTCTTC
- | TRBJ2-1 | TRBV10-2 | TRBD2 | CASSPQEAGGWNEQFF | TGCGCCAGCAGTCCGCAAGAAGCGGGGGGATGGAATGAGCAGTTCTTC
- | TRBJ2-3 | TRBV7-2 | TRBD2 | CASSDTSGTRGDTQYF | TGTGCCAGCAGCGATACTAGCGGGACCCGGGGAGATACGCAGTATTTT
once | TRBJ1-1 | TRBV5-1 | - | CASSLADRLNTEAFF | TGCGCCAGCAGCTTGGCAGACAGACTGAACACTGAAGCTTTCTTT
- | TRBJ1-4 | TRBV25-1 | - | CASSPPRRSREPEELFF | TGTGCCAGCAGTCCCCCCCGCCGGTCCCGAGAGCCCGAGGAACTGTTTTTT
- | TRBJ2-5 | TRBV4-1 | - | CASSQTGGGQETQYF | TGCGCCAGCAGCCAAACAGGGGGGGGCCAAGAGACCCAGTACTTC
once | TRBJ1-2 | TRBV5-8 | - | CARENQASNYGYTF | TGTGCCAGGGAGAATCAGGCCTCTAACTATGGCTACACCTTC
- | TRBJ2-7 | TRBV7-9 | - | CASSLAEAGTYEQYF | TGTGCCAGCAGCTTAGCGGAGGCAGGGACCTACGAGCAGTACTTC